Listed below are T cell receptor beta chains from one sample, sequenced in a study of blood T cell repertoires in COVID-19. Sequencing used immunoSEQ multiplex PCR; TCRdb keeps in-frame clones, though not all of them. This sample carries about 67,000 clones, 87% of them seen once, and the ten largest clones take around 20%. The sequenced sample was peripheral blood. The source is an elderly woman with acute or convalescent COVID-19. The CDR3 runs from the conserved cysteine through the conserved F or W. The order of the fields is J gene, D gene, clone size, V gene, CDR3 protein, CDR3 DNA. A D gene is named only where the DNA matches it firmly. A row's size may be missing; if present it is once, few, many or a size class.

>TRBJ1-5|TRBD1|NA|TRBV6-6
CASSLDRSEPQHF
TGTGCCAGCAGTCTGGACAGGTCGGAGCCCCAGCATTTT
>TRBJ1-2|NA|NA|TRBV14
CASSQRDSVQMGYTF
TGTGCCAGCAGCCAGAGGGACTCCGTCCAAATGGGCTACACCTTC
>TRBJ1-1|TRBD1|once|TRBV6-5
CASSYSGTVNTEAFF
TGTGCCAGCAGTTACTCAGGGACAGTGAACACTGAAGCTTTCTTT
>TRBJ2-1|NA|NA|TRBV18
CASRGRDHYNEQFF
TGTGCCAGCCGAGGGCGGGACCACTACAATGAGCAGTTCTTC
>TRBJ1-6|NA|NA|TRBV7-9
CASSLGASGVTPPLHF
TGTGCCAGCAGCTTAGGAGCTTCGGGGGTTACACCACCCCTCCACTTT
>TRBJ1-4|TRBD1|NA|TRBV28
CASRTDRAGEKLFF
TGTGCCAGCAGAACGGACAGGGCCGGGGAAAAACTGTTTTTT
>TRBJ1-1|TRBD1|NA|TRBV5-4
CASSREGHRGRNEAFF
TGTGCCAGCAGCCGAGAGGGACACAGGGGGCGGAATGAAGCTTTCTTT
>TRBJ2-5|TRBD1|NA|TRBV10-3
CAIRTGVQETQYF
TGTGCCATCAGGACAGGGGTTCAAGAGACCCAGTACTTC
>TRBJ1-3|TRBD1|once|TRBV7-8
CASSPQGDSGNTIYF
TGTGCCAGCAGCCCACAGGGGGACTCTGGAAACACCATATATTTT
>TRBJ2-1|NA|NA|TRBV7-9
CASSLTASNEQFF
TGTGCCAGCAGCCTAACCGCTTCTAATGAGCAGTTCTTC
>TRBJ1-3|NA|NA|TRBV11-2
CASRRAFSGNTIYF
TGTGCCAGCAGGCGGGCCTTCTCTGGAAACACCATATATTTT
>TRBJ1-1|NA|few|TRBV29-1
CSVVGADEAFF
TGCAGCGTTGTGGGGGCAGATGAAGCTTTCTTT
>TRBJ1-2|TRBD1|NA|TRBV30
CAWTPTGNMDGYTF
TGTGCCTGGACCCCGACAGGGAACATGGATGGCTACACCTTC
>TRBJ1-6|NA|NA|TRBV3-1/TRBV3-2
CASSQDQENNSPLHF
TGTGCCAGCAGCCAAGATCAGGAAAATAATTCACCCCTCCACTTT
>TRBJ1-4|NA|few|TRBV5-5
CASSPDTRGEKLFF
TGTGCCAGCAGCCCGGACACTCGTGGGGAAAAACTGTTTTTT
>TRBJ2-1|NA|NA|TRBV28
CASSLSTPSNEQFF
TGTGCCAGCAGTTTATCGACTCCTTCTAATGAGCAGTTCTTC
>TRBJ2-3|NA|NA|TRBV24-1
CATARGDTQYF
TGTGCCACCGCGAGGGGGGATACGCAGTATTTT
>TRBJ2-7|TRBD1|NA|TRBV2
CATNLQGVVYEQYF
TGTGCCACCAACTTACAGGGGGTGGTCTACGAGCAGTACTTC
>TRBJ1-4|NA|NA|TRBV2
CASSEQAHEKLFF
TGTGCCAGCAGTGAACAGGCCCATGAAAAACTGTTTTTT
>TRBJ2-1|TRBD1|once|TRBV7-9
CASSLERGHNEQFF
TGTGCCAGCAGTTTAGAAAGGGGGCACAATGAGCAGTTCTTC
>TRBJ1-4|NA|NA|TRBV7-2
CASSIRQVNEKLFF
TGTGCCAGCAGCATAAGACAAGTTAATGAAAAACTGTTTTTT
>TRBJ2-6|NA|NA|TRBV28
CASSTNRASGANVLTF
TGTGCCAGCAGCACAAACAGGGCCTCTGGGGCCAACGTCCTGACTTTC
>TRBJ2-1|NA|NA|TRBV3-1/TRBV3-2
CASSQRGGASDEQFF
TGTGCCAGCAGCCAAAGGGGGGGGGCCTCGGATGAGCAGTTCTTC
>TRBJ1-6|NA|once|TRBV6-4
CASSDRQGGSPLHF
TGTGCCAGCAGTGACCGGCAGGGTGGTTCACCCCTCCACTTT
>TRBJ1-2|TRBD1|NA|TRBV2
CASSEAPGGVGYTF
TGTGCCAGCAGTGAAGCTCCAGGGGGAGTAGGCTACACCTTC
>TRBJ2-2|TRBD1|few|TRBV24-1
CATSDSRGPGELFF
TGTGCCACCAGTGACTCCAGGGGGCCCGGGGAGCTGTTTTTT
>TRBJ2-1|TRBD2|NA|TRBV28
CASAGLAGGPDEQFF
TGTGCCAGCGCGGGACTAGCGGGAGGGCCAGATGAGCAGTTCTTC
>TRBJ1-6|TRBD1|NA|TRBV7-2
CASSLTGGQNSPLHF
TGTGCCAGCAGCCTTACAGGGGGTCAAAATTCACCCCTCCACTTT
>TRBJ2-3|TRBD2|NA|TRBV10-3
CAISDSAGRGSDTQYF
TGTGCCATCAGTGATTCCGCGGGGAGGGGTTCAGATACGCAGTATTTT
>TRBJ2-7|TRBD2|NA|TRBV10-3
CAISWGWTSGGSYEQYF
TGTGCCATCAGTTGGGGATGGACTAGCGGGGGTTCCTACGAGCAGTACTTC
>TRBJ2-7|NA|once|TRBV5-1
CASSPRTGFEQYF
TGCGCCAGCAGCCCCCGTACAGGGTTCGAGCAGTACTTC
>TRBJ1-2|NA|once|TRBV4-3
CASSQDLGEGGYTF
TGCGCCAGCAGCCAAGATTTGGGGGAGGGTGGCTACACCTTC
>TRBJ1-5|NA|NA|TRBV28
CATPRGASNQPQHF
TGTGCCACCCCCCGGGGGGCTAGCAATCAGCCCCAGCATTTT
>TRBJ1-5|NA|NA|TRBV3-1/TRBV3-2
CASSQDRGPQHF
TGTGCCAGCAGCCAAGATCGGGGACCCCAGCATTTT
>TRBJ1-1|NA|few|TRBV19
CASSIGGVNTEAFF
TGTGCCAGTAGTATAGGCGGGGTGAACACTGAAGCTTTCTTT
>TRBJ2-7|TRBD1|NA|TRBV28
CASTRQGLSYEQYF
TGTGCCAGCACCCGACAGGGGCTCTCCTACGAGCAGTACTTC
>TRBJ1-6|TRBD1|few|TRBV7-2
CASSSHRGIDSPLHF
TGTGCCAGCAGCTCCCACAGGGGGATAGATTCACCCCTCCACTTT
>TRBJ2-1|NA|NA|TRBV18
CASSRAGPSSYNEQFF
TGTGCCAGCTCACGCGCGGGGCCAAGCTCCTACAATGAGCAGTTCTTC
>TRBJ1-4|TRBD1|NA|TRBV4-1
CASSQDMAGQGFEKLFF
TGCGCCAGCAGCCAAGATATGGCGGGACAGGGATTCGAAAAACTGTTTTTT
>TRBJ1-5|NA|NA|TRBV19
CASSIETHNQPQHF
TGTGCCAGTAGTATAGAGACACACAATCAGCCCCAGCATTTT
>TRBJ2-7|NA|few|TRBV5-1
CASSFGLRPDSYEQYF
TGCGCCAGCAGCTTCGGACTCAGGCCCGATTCCTACGAGCAGTACTTC
>TRBJ1-1|NA|NA|TRBV30
CAAAMNTEAFF
TGTGCCGCCGCGATGAACACTGAAGCTTTCTTT
>TRBJ1-3|TRBD1|once|TRBV6-5
CAPTGRGTGNTIYF
TGTGCCCCAACGGGCAGGGGGACTGGAAACACCATATATTTT
>TRBJ1-5|NA|NA|TRBV6-5
CASSPHQVPQPQHF
TGTGCCAGCAGTCCACACCAGGTCCCTCAGCCCCAGCATTTT
>TRBJ1-1|NA|NA|TRBV4-2
CASSQGGRRANTEAFF
TGTGCCAGCAGCCAGGGGGGACGTCGGGCGAACACTGAAGCTTTCTTT
>TRBJ1-3|NA|once|TRBV5-1
CASSPSSGNTIYF
TGCGCCAGCAGCCCTTCCTCTGGAAACACCATATATTTT
>TRBJ2-2|TRBD1|NA|TRBV29-1
CSSRQGGGELFF
TGCAGCTCCCGACAGGGCGGCGGGGAGCTGTTTTTT
>TRBJ2-7|NA|NA|TRBV19
CARPLWTAGPYEQYF
TGTGCCAGACCCCTTTGGACAGCGGGACCCTACGAGCAGTACTTC
>TRBJ1-2|NA|NA|TRBV20-1
CSARAGGYTF
TGCAGTGCTAGGGCTGGTGGCTACACCTTC
>TRBJ1-4|NA|NA|TRBV6-1
CASSEWSQLEKLFF
TGTGCCAGCAGTGAATGGAGCCAGCTTGAAAAACTGTTTTTT
>TRBJ1-5|NA|NA|TRBV6-1
CASSEAGGGNQPQHF
TGTGCCAGCAGTGAAGCGGGAGGGGGCAATCAGCCCCAGCATTTT
>TRBJ2-2|TRBD1|NA|TRBV11-2
CASSWDRGQELFF
TGTGCCAGCAGCTGGGACAGGGGGCAGGAGCTGTTTTTT
>TRBJ2-5|TRBD2|few|TRBV5-1
CASSLINGGAGETQYF
TGCGCCAGCAGCTTGATAAACGGGGGGGCCGGGGAGACCCAGTACTTC
>TRBJ1-1|TRBD1|NA|TRBV18
CASSRTGRTEAFF
TGTGCCAGCTCCCGGACAGGGAGGACTGAAGCTTTCTTT
>TRBJ2-1|TRBD2|NA|TRBV25-1
CASSVPSGGYNEQFF
TGTGCCAGCAGTGTGCCTAGCGGGGGCTACAATGAGCAGTTCTTC